This T cell receptor beta chain was sequenced in a study of B cell selection in AIRE deficiency. Study-level results: Healthy donors alone shared around 33% of about 3,600 Treg sequences; patients alone approximately 9.1%. About a third of healthy-shared Treg sequences were found among patient Tconv cells.

On this clone itself: The antigen is unknown.

The CDR3 totals 16 residues. V was shortened by 5 bases and J by 4 bases, with 20 bases between the two germline ends. CDR1 MNHEY and CDR2 SMNVEV come from the germline V gene (reference sequence). The sorted conventional CD4 T cells were gated as CD4+CD127+. Unrelated healthy donors provided the controls. The data were produced by immunoSEQ multiplex PCR, yet TCRdb's version contains in-frame clones alone and is incomplete. The top ten clones hold roughly 0.23% of a sample with around 23,000 clones, roughly 95% of them seen once. This TCR derives from a human donor in good health. The specimen sequenced was CD4+CD127+ conventional T cells sorted from PBMCs. J is TRBJ1-2 and V is TRBV27; D is perhaps TRBD1 (5 bases). The chain's CDR3 is CASSPRLWGDSYGYTF. The CDR3 DNA follows: TGTGCCAGCAGTCCGCGCCTATGGGGCGACAGCTATGGCTACACCTTC.